This TCR beta chain was found in a study of T cell changes during pregnancy in multiple sclerosis. Assay: immunoSEQ multiplex PCR; the TCRdb copy retains only in-frame clones and omits some. There are about 30,000 clones in the sample; over 80% occur only once, and 5% to 7.5% lies in the top ten. The sequence was collected from a female donor with multiple sclerosis, enrolled in a pregnancy study. The source was CD8+ T cells from peripheral blood mononuclear cells, collected before pregnancy.

Written as DNA, the CDR3 is TGTGCCATCAGGACAGAGTCTTACGAGCAGTACTTC. This translates into CAIRTESYEQYF. J is TRBJ2-7 and V is TRBV10-3; D perhaps matches TRBD1 (5 bases). Trimming pared 6 bases from V and 4 bases from J, leaving 10 bases between. The CDR3 sequence is 12 residues long. Germline CDR1 is ENHRY and CDR2 is SYGVKD.